This TCR beta chain appears in the sequencing data of a study of blood T cells in healthy people across ages. For the second PCR, which ran for about 7 to 11 cycles, a sample-barcoded 5' primer and a J-beta primer mix were used. Every sample gave at least 2.5 million paired-end reads containing CDR3. MiXCR, run by TCRdb on the 5' RACE reads, gives a single entry per CDR3 protein. The top ten hold around a quarter of the sample, which has about 900,000 distinct CDR3 sequences, 55% to 65% seen once. Study-level results: Since the PBMCs were unsorted, naive and antigen-experienced cells could not be conclusively compared. Those diversity estimates obtained from one million T cells were thought to be underestimates.

This clonotype has just one count. Its antigen is as yet unknown. The germline CDR1 and CDR2 sequences are SGHTA and FQGNSA. The CDR3 spans 14 residues. V was trimmed by 5 bases and J by 3 bases, leaving 13 bases between them. The TCR sequence derives from a man in his thirties or forties in good health. The chain couples TRBV7-2 to TRBJ1-1, with TRBD1 as a possible D gene (5 bases). Material for sequencing was blood. The CDR3 sequence: CASSPREVDTEAFF. The DNA for the CDR3 is TGTGCCAGCAGCCCCAGGGAGGTGGACACTGAAGCTTTCTTT.